The 24 T cell receptor beta chains given below trace back to one sample, sequenced in a study of OX40 agonist ivuxolimab in advanced cancers. The table came from immunoSEQ multiplex PCR; TCRdb's copy has only in-frame clones and leaves some out. The sample includes under 85,000 clones, roughly 86% of them seen just once. Source: CD4+ or CD8+ T cells sorted from blood, taken in a trial of the OX40 agonist ivuxolimab. Receptors originate from an adult with an advanced solid tumor such as melanoma, head and neck, liver or kidney cancer.

V and J are TRBV7-9 and TRBJ1-2, with a possible D match to TRBD1 (5 bases). Germline CDR1 SEHNR, CDR2 FQNEAQ (reference sequence). The V gene lost 5 bases and the J gene lost 3 bases, with 13 bases spanning the gap. The CDR3 covers 14 residues. Written as DNA, the CDR3 is TGTGCCAGCAGCGCCCTCCAGGGTGACTATGGCTACACCTTC. Its protein is CASSALQGDYGYTF.

This chain joins TRBV19 and TRBJ1-2; a possible D gene is TRBD1 (5 bases). The CDR3 spans 16 residues. Germline V gives CDR1 LNHDA, CDR2 SQIVND (reference sequence). Trimming stripped 4 bases from V and 2 bases from J, with 17 bases between. CDR3 in amino acids: CASSRISRQLNYGYTF. The DNA of the CDR3 is TGTGCCAGTAGTAGAATATCAAGACAGCTCAACTATGGCTACACCTTC.

This clone was counted a single time. The chain combines TRBV19 with TRBJ2-1; 8 nucleotides match TRBD2. V lost 4 bases, J lost 9 bases, and 11 bases stayed unmatched. CDR3 length: 15 amino acids. Per germline, CDR1 LNHDA and CDR2 SQIVND (reference sequence). The DNA for the CDR3 is TGTGCCAGTAGTAGAGTACGGCGGGGGGCGCTTGAGCAGTTCTTC. Its protein is CASSRVRRGALEQFF.

This chain uses TRBV5-1 with TRBJ2-2; 7 nucleotides match TRBD1. Germline-derived CDR1 and CDR2 are SGHRS and YFSETQ. CDR3 size: 16 residues. With V trimmed by 0 bases and J by 3 bases, 5 bases remained unmatched. CDR3 amino acids: CASSLDTDRYTGELFF. DNA for the CDR3: TGCGCCAGCAGCTTGGACACGGACAGGTACACCGGGGAGCTGTTTTTT.

The chain combines TRBV30 with TRBJ1-2; 10 positions agree with TRBD1. After removal of 4 bases from V and 7 bases from J, the junction contained 12 bases not matched to a gene. This CDR3 is built from 15 residues. Germline CDR1 reads GTSNPN; CDR2 reads SVGIG (reference sequence). CDR3 residues: CAWIPGQGLVGGYTF. CDR3 DNA: TGTGCCTGGATACCGGGACAGGGGTTGGTGGGTGGCTACACCTTC.

The chain has TRBV6-1 and TRBJ2-2; 8 nucleotides match TRBD1. Germline CDR1 is MNHNS and CDR2 is SASEGT. Trimming removed 4 bases from V and 3 bases from J; junction bases left unmatched: 4. This CDR3 is built from 15 residues. CDR3: CASSGQGSYTGELFF. In DNA form, the CDR3 reads TGTGCCAGCAGTGGACAGGGGTCCTACACCGGGGAGCTGTTTTTT.

CDR3: CASSGLAGVGSEQFF. Written as DNA, the CDR3 is TGTGCCAGCAGTGGACTAGCGGGAGTCGGAAGTGAGCAGTTCTTC. J is TRBJ2-1 and V is TRBV6-6, with 13 bases lining up with TRBD2. The junction had 7 bases not matched to a gene; V was cut back by 5 bases and J by 9 bases. Germline V gene data show CDR1 as MNHNY and CDR2 as SVGAGI (reference sequence). The CDR3 consists of 15 residues.

The chain is built from TRBV11-2 and TRBJ1-1; the D is unclear. Per germline, CDR1 SGHAT and CDR2 FQNNGV. The CDR3 loop spans 14 amino acids. The ends were cut back, 4 bases at V and 5 bases at J, with 14 bases in the middle. CDR3 in DNA: TGTGCCAGCAGCTATTCCCGCGGCGGAACTGAAGCTTTCTTT. This gives the protein CASSYSRGGTEAFF.

CDR3 nucleotide sequence: TGTGCCAGCAGTCCCACGGGGGCGCAGGAGACCCAGTACTTC. Translating it yields CASSPTGAQETQYF. The genes are TRBV7-3 and TRBJ2-5; D might be TRBD1 or TRBD2, each matching 6 bases. The germline V and J ends were trimmed by 6 bases and 5 bases, with 16 bases remaining between them. The CDR3 extends over 14 amino acids. Germline CDR1 SGHTA, CDR2 FQGTGA.

This clone occurred a few times. V and J are TRBV7-9 and TRBJ2-7, with D perhaps TRBD1 (6 bases). The V end was cut by 2 bases, the J end by 0 bases, with 11 bases between. The CDR3 is made up of 15 amino acids. In germline, CDR1 is SEHNR, CDR2 FQNEAQ (reference sequence). The CDR3 DNA follows: TGTGCCAGCAGCTTACGACAGGAGAGCTCCTACGAGCAGTACTTC. Translated: CASSLRQESSYEQYF.

CDR3 bases: TGTGCCAGCAGTTTATGGTATTCTGGCAACACTGAAGCTTTCTTT. Its protein is CASSLWYSGNTEAFF. This rearrangement joins TRBV28 to TRBJ1-1; D is unclear. Per the germline V gene, CDR1 is MDHEN and CDR2 is SYDVKM. This CDR3 spans 15 amino acids. The germline V and J ends were trimmed by 0 bases and 2 bases, with 10 bases remaining between them.

V usage is TRBV6-5 and J usage is TRBJ1-2; TRBD1 is a possible D gene (6 bases). The germline V and J ends were trimmed by 8 bases and 7 bases, with 14 bases remaining between them. The CDR3 runs to 12 residues. Germline V gives CDR1 MNHEY, CDR2 SVGAGI. The CDR3 region is CASASGAGGYTF. The CDR3 DNA follows: TGTGCCAGCGCCTCAGGGGCAGGTGGCTACACCTTC.

This clone appeared once. The chain carries TRBV5-1 and TRBJ2-2, with a weak D call TRBD1 (5 bases). V lost 2 bases and J lost 5, with 13 bases in between. The CDR3 totals 15 residues. CDR1 SGHRS and CDR2 YFSETQ come from the germline V gene. The CDR3 bases are TGCGCCAGCAGCTTTCTCCAGGGAAGGACCGGGGAGCTGTTTTTT. Encoded protein: CASSFLQGRTGELFF.

The chain joins TRBV2 to TRBJ2-3; D is ambiguous. V was pared by 6 bases and J by 0 bases, with 10 bases between. The CDR3 contains 14 residues. CDR1 is SNHLY, CDR2 FYNNEI, per germline. The CDR3 nucleotides are TGTGCCAGCAGGGTGGGGTCTAGCACAGATACGCAGTATTTT. It encodes CASRVGSSTDTQYF.

The chain uses TRBV9 and TRBJ2-7; TRBD1 or TRBD2 may be the D gene (5 bases each). Per germline, CDR1 SGDLS and CDR2 YYNGEE. The V end was cut by 4 bases, the J end by 3 bases, with 14 bases between. The CDR3 sequence is 14 residues long. The CDR3 here is CASSLSGQSYEQYF. In DNA, the CDR3 is TGTGCCAGCAGCCTTTCGGGGCAAAGCTACGAGCAGTACTTC.

V and J are TRBV5-1 and TRBJ2-2, with TRBD1 identical over 10 bases. CDR3 length: 16 residues. Germline CDR1 reads SGHRS; CDR2 reads YFSETQ. J was trimmed by 3 bases and V by 0 bases; bases with no gene match: 2. The CDR3 DNA reads as TGCGCCAGCAGCTTGGCCGGGACAGGGGACACCGGGGAGCTGTTTTTT. It translates to CASSLAGTGDTGELFF.

CDR3 sequence reads: CSVVLGTSGGQDTQYF. CDR3 DNA: TGCAGCGTTGTACTTGGGACTAGCGGGGGACAGGATACGCAGTATTTT. This sequence joins TRBV29-1 and TRBJ2-3, with 14 nucleotides matching TRBD2. Germline CDR1 and CDR2: SQVTM and ANQGSEA. V lost 4 bases, J lost 6 bases, and 9 bases stayed unmatched. This CDR3 comprises 16 residues.

This clone turned up a few times. This chain uses TRBV19 with TRBJ2-7, with 9 bases identical to TRBD2. The CDR3 is made up of 18 amino acids. V trimming: 5 bases; J trimming: 6 bases; junction bases outside the gene matches: 20. Germline V gene lookup returns CDR1 LNHDA and CDR2 SQIVND (reference sequence). CDR3 amino acids: CASSSRPPLAGTSGEQYF. The CDR3 region has the DNA TGTGCCAGTAGTTCACGACCCCCACTAGCGGGCACCTCAGGCGAGCAGTACTTC. The full variable domain, with the rest looked up from reference TRBV19 and TRBJ2-7, is DGGITQSPKYLFRKEGQNVTLSCEQNLNHDAMYWYRQDPGQGLRLIYYSQIVNDFQKGDIAEGYSVSREKKESFPLTVTSAQKNPTAFYLCASSSRPPLAGTSGEQYFGPGTRLTVT.

This clone came up once. The V gene is TRBV29-1, the J gene TRBJ2-7; TRBD2 matches at 8 bases. The germline gives CDR1 SQVTM, CDR2 ANQGSEA. The CDR3 extends over 12 amino acids. Trimming cost V 4 bases and J 6 bases; bases outside gene matches: 5. CDR3 nucleotides: TGCAGCGTTGTCCGGGGGGGCGGCGAGCAGTACTTC. Encoded protein: CSVVRGGGEQYF.

The table lists this clone with a few counts. This chain connects TRBV11-3 to TRBJ1-1; D not resolved. CDR1 is SGHNT and CDR2 is YENEEA in the germline V gene. The V gene lost 3 bases and the J gene lost 7 bases, with 12 bases spanning the gap. This CDR3 contains 13 residues. CDR3 amino acids: CASSFNKDLEAFF. The CDR3 DNA sequence: TGTGCCAGCAGCTTTAATAAGGACCTTGAAGCTTTCTTT.

The genes are TRBV5-4 and TRBJ2-1, with unresolved D. CDR1 SGHNT and CDR2 YYREEE come from the germline V gene (reference sequence). V shed 7 bases and J shed 0 bases, with 8 bases lying between them. This CDR3 contains 13 residues. The CDR3 DNA follows: TGTGCCAGCGGCTCACTCTCCTACAATGAGCAGTTCTTC. This translates into CASGSLSYNEQFF.

This clone was counted a single time. V usage is TRBV30 and J usage is TRBJ2-7, with D perhaps being TRBD1 or TRBD2 (6 bases each). The CDR3 runs to 13 residues. Looked up from germline, CDR1 is GTSNPN and CDR2 is SVGIG (reference sequence). Trimming took off 5 bases at V and 3 bases at J, with 14 bases between the two ends. The DNA of the CDR3 is TGTGCCTGGTTAAAGGGGGGAAGCTACGAGCAGTACTTC. This gives the protein CAWLKGGSYEQYF.

CDR3 DNA sequence: TGTGCCAGCAGCGTAGATAGGGGGCAATATGGCACTGAAGCTTTCTTT. It yields the protein CASSVDRGQYGTEAFF. This chain connects TRBV9 to TRBJ1-1, with 7 bases matching TRBD1. The CDR3 is 16 amino acids. Looked up from germline, CDR1 is SGDLS and CDR2 is YYNGEE. V was clipped by 0 bases and J by 4 bases; unmatched bases: 9.

The chain recombines TRBV18 with TRBJ2-7, with TRBD1 as a possible D gene (6 bases). V was clipped by 3 bases and J by 2 bases, with 20 bases between them. The CDR3 is made up of 17 amino acids. The V gene's germline CDR1 is KGHSH and CDR2 LQKENI. The CDR3 reads CASSPSYDRRITYEQYF. The CDR3 DNA follows: TGTGCCAGCTCACCCTCCTATGACAGGCGGATCACCTACGAGCAGTACTTC.